This T cell receptor (beta chain) was sequenced in a study of vaccination and CD4 T cells after COVID-19. Regarding treatment: roughly ten-day PBMC culture with coronavirus spike peptide pools or control peptides (ViraFEST assay). The CDR3 covers 15 residues. Trimming took 2 bases from V and 10 from J; bases not matched to a gene: 8. Germline V lookup: CDR1 DFQATT, CDR2 SNEGSKA (reference sequence). Researchers used the Oncomine TCR Beta short-read assay to sequence DNA from cultured CD4+ T cells. Using its own MiXCR run on the PCR reads, TCRdb lists one record per CDR3 protein. This repertoire shows some 18,000 distinct CDR3 sequences, approximately 70% found once; its top ten account for around 5.4%. Details on this clonotype: Its specificity is not known.

Sequenced sample: CD4+ T cells from blood, cultured in vitro. This TCR came from a human donor who had recovered from COVID-19. This sequence joins TRBV20-1 and TRBJ1-6; 10 bases agree with TRBD1. In nucleotides, the CDR3 is TGCAGTGCTAGATACGGGACAGGGGTAGGCTCACCCCTCCACTTT. Protein product: CSARYGTGVGSPLHF.